This TCR beta chain was profiled in a study of vaccination effects on CD4 cells after COVID-19. Study-wide context: Three patients who were convalescent were sampled early, at day +14, and again late after vaccination.

At the end of 10 days of culture, CD4+ T cells were isolated. This individual contracted SARS-CoV-2 between March and December 2020, as verified by PCR. Two doses of BNT162b2 or mRNA-1273 vaccine were administered to participants. Clones were read by immunoSEQ multiplex PCR, and TCRdb kept only the in-frame ones, dropping some. The repertoire consists of roughly 30,000 clones, with roughly 80% occurring once and the leading ten covering under 8%. Concerning this clone itself: Its target is unknown.

The material sequenced was CD4+ T cells from PBMCs cultured without peptide, taken after COVID-19 vaccination. The receptor's source is a human donor who had a prior SARS-CoV-2 infection.

CDR3 in amino acids: CAWSQGASLVNTIYF. CDR3 bases: TGTGCCTGGAGCCAAGGGGCTTCATTAGTAAACACCATATATTTT. The chain combines TRBV30 with TRBJ1-3; D possibly corresponds to TRBD1 (5 bases). Germline loops: CDR1 GTSNPN, CDR2 SVGIG (reference sequence). Trimming removed 3 bases from V and 6 bases from J, with 18 bases in between. This CDR3 is built from 15 residues.